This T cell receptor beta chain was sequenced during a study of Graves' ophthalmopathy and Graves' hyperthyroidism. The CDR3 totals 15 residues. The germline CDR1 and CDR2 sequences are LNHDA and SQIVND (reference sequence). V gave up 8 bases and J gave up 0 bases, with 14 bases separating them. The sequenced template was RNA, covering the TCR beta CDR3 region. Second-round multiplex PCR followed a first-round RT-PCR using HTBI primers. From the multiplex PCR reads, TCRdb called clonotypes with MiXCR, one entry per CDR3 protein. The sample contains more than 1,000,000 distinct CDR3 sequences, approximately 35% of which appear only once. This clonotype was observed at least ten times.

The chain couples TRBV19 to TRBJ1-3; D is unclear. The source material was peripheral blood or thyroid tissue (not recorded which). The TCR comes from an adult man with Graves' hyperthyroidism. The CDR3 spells CASRKIKNSGNTIYF. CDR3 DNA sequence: TGTGCCAGTCGTAAGATCAAAAACTCTGGAAACACCATATATTTT.